Sequencing of this T cell receptor beta chain was carried out in a study of T cells in Graves' hyperthyroidism and ophthalmopathy. In the study overall: Peripheral blood was taken when the disease was first diagnosed, before any treatment began.

Diagnosis of hyperthyroidism was new in patients aged 18 to 65, and its duration was under 2 months. This clonotype was counted ten times or more. This CDR3 is built from 15 residues. With 1 base removed from V and 1 base from J, the gap between germline ends came to 10 bases. Germline V CDR1 and CDR2: SGHRS, YFSETQ. The source material, RNA transcripts, was used to amplify TCR beta CDR3 regions. Using the HTBI primer set, a first-round RT-PCR was run on the TCR CDR3. TCRdb re-analysed the multiplex PCR reads in MiXCR, keeping a single row per CDR3 protein. This repertoire shows about 620,000 distinct CDR3 sequences, about a sixth found once; its top ten account for 3% to 4.5%.

This sequence joins TRBV5-1 and TRBJ2-3; D is unclear. The sequence was collected from a woman aged 30 to 39 with Graves' hyperthyroidism. Input material: blood. The DNA of the CDR3 is TGCGCCAGCAGCTTGCTTTTCCAAGGCACAGATACGCAGTATTTT. It encodes CASSLLFQGTDTQYF.